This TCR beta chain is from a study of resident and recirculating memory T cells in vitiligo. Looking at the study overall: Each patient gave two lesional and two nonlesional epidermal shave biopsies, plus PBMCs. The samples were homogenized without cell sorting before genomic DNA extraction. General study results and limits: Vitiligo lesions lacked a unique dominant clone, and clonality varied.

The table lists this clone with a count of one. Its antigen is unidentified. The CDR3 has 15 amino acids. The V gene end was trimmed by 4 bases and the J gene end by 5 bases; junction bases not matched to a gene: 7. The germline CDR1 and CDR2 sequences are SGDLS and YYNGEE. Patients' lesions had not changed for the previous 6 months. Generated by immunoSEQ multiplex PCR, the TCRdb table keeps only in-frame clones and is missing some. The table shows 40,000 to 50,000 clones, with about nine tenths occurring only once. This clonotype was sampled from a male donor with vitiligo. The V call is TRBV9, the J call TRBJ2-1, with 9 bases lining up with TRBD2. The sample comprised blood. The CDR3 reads CASSSAGGLNNEQFF. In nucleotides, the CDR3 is TGTGCCAGCAGCTCTGCGGGGGGGCTTAACAATGAGCAGTTCTTC.